The 21 T cell receptor beta chains below were found in one sample sequenced in a study of CD8 T cells in ankylosing spondylitis (dated by TCRdb to the late 2010s). The method behind the library was 5' RACE. The data were produced on an Illumina HiSeq 2500. TCRdb applied fastp at Q25 and MiXCR to the public reads, then kept only in-frame beta chains. CDR3 protein sequences are deduplicated, and each keeps its most common genes and DNA. The sample table contains approximately 150,000 distinct CDR3 sequences; only one count was recorded for 40% to 50% of them. The ten largest make up over 12% of the sample. Sequenced: synovial fluid, either unsorted or a sorted T cell fraction (not recorded which). These receptors originate from a male donor with ankylosing spondylitis.

The chain joins TRBV14 to TRBJ1-1; D is uncertain. Trimming pared 1 base from V and 5 bases from J, leaving 11 bases between. CDR1 and CDR2 (germline): SGHDN, FVKESK. The CDR3 runs 14 residues. For the CDR3, the DNA is TGTGCCAGCAGCCAAGTTTCCGGGGATACTGAAGCTTTCTTT. It codes for CASSQVSGDTEAFF. Filled out from reference TRBV14 and TRBJ1-1, the complete variable domain reads EAGVTQFPSHSVIEKGQTVTLRCDPISGHDNLYWYRRVMGKEIKFLLHFVKESKQDESGMPNNRFLAERTGGTYSTLKVQPAELEDSGVYFCASSQVSGDTEAFFGQGTRLTVV.

In nucleotides, the CDR3 is TGCGCCAGCAGCCAGAGAGGGAGGGACACTGAAGCTTTCTTT. As protein: CASSQRGRDTEAFF. This chain uses TRBV4-1 with TRBJ1-1; no clear D gene. CDR3 length equals 14 residues. V dropped 3 bases and J dropped 3 bases, with 11 bases sitting between them. Germline V CDR1 and CDR2: MGHRA, YSYEKL.

This chain links TRBV3-1 with TRBJ2-7; D is possibly TRBD2 (6 bases). V gave up 4 bases and J gave up 5 bases, with 12 bases separating them. CDR1 is LGHDT, CDR2 YNNKEL, per germline (reference sequence). The CDR3 is 13 amino acids. In DNA, the CDR3 is TGTGCCAGCAGCCTACTCGGGGGAGACGAGCAGTACTTC. Translation gives CASSLLGGDEQYF.

The V call is TRBV28, the J call TRBJ2-2; D uncertain. The CDR3 has 13 amino acids. V was clipped by 8 bases and J by 3 bases, with 10 bases between them. The germline CDR1 and CDR2 sequences are MDHEN and SYDVKM. CDR3: CASEAIYTGELFF. The CDR3 DNA reads TGTGCCAGCGAAGCGATTTACACCGGGGAGCTGTTTTTT.

This clonotype was detected a few times. The chain uses TRBV12-3 or TRBV12-4 and TRBJ1-1, with 10 bases fitting TRBD1. Trimming took 4 bases from V and 4 from J; bases not matched to a gene: 3. This CDR3 is built from 14 residues. As DNA, the CDR3 is TGTGCCAGCAGTTCGACAGGGGGCCGCACTGAAGCTTTCTTT. It encodes CASSSTGGRTEAFF.

The chain combines TRBV15 with TRBJ1-2; possible D gene TRBD1, 5 bases. CDR1 and CDR2 (germline): LNHNV, YYDKDF (reference sequence). The CDR3 extends over 13 amino acids. Trimming stripped 0 bases from V and 8 bases from J, with 10 bases between. The CDR3: CATSRETAKGYTF. CDR3 DNA sequence: TGTGCCACCAGCAGAGAGACAGCGAAAGGCTACACCTTC.

This clonotype was seen a few times. This rearrangement joins TRBV12-3 or TRBV12-4 to TRBJ1-1; D uncertain. The CDR3 loop spans 14 amino acids. The V end was cut by 6 bases, the J end by 1 base, with 12 bases between. CDR3 in DNA: TGTGCCAGCAGCCCTCGGCCAGCGAACACTGAAGCTTTCTTT. It specifies CASSPRPANTEAFF.

J is TRBJ2-5 and V is TRBV3-1, with TRBD2 identical over 8 bases. This CDR3 has 14 amino acids. The V gene's germline CDR1 is LGHDT and CDR2 YNNKEL (reference sequence). The V and J ends lost 1 base and 4 bases, in that order; junction bases with no gene match: 2. DNA of the CDR3: TGTGCCAGCAGCCAAGCGGGACTAGTAGAGACCCAGTACTTC. Its translation is CASSQAGLVETQYF.

At least ten counts were recorded for this clonotype. For the CDR3, the DNA is TGTGCCAGCAGCCCATACAGGGTGGGGGGCACTGAAGCTTTCTTT. It encodes CASSPYRVGGTEAFF. This chain connects TRBV7-8 to TRBJ1-1; possibly TRBD1 for D (6 bases). CDR3 length: 15 amino acids. V gave up 5 bases and J gave up 4 bases, with 17 bases separating them. Germline V gives CDR1 SGHVS, CDR2 FQNEAQ.

The chain links TRBV12-3 or TRBV12-4 to TRBJ2-3, with TRBD2 identical over 13 bases. With V trimmed by 4 bases and J by 6 bases, 4 bases remained unmatched. There are 15 residues in the CDR3. CDR3 region: CASSSGTSGMDTQYF. CDR3 sequence (DNA): TGTGCCAGCAGTTCGGGGACTAGCGGGATGGATACGCAGTATTTT.

This chain links TRBV28 with TRBJ1-5; 10 bases are a match to TRBD1. The CDR3 is 20 amino acids. Germline lookup yields CDR1 MDHEN and CDR2 SYDVKM. The J segment lost 0 bases and the V segment lost 3 bases, leaving 14 bases of the junction unmatched. The chain's CDR3 is CASSFDRGLRTVYSNQPQHF. Written as DNA, the CDR3 is TGTGCCAGCAGTTTTGACAGGGGGCTCCGAACTGTCTATAGCAATCAGCCCCAGCATTTT.

The chain uses TRBV20-1 and TRBJ1-1; 7 bases fit TRBD1. Trimming took 3 bases from V and 10 from J; bases not matched to a gene: 5. Germline V gene data show CDR1 as DFQATT and CDR2 as SNEGSKA (reference sequence). The CDR3 has 11 residues. CDR3 sequence (DNA): TGCAGTGCTAGCCCCAGGGGGGCAGCTTTCTTT. This encodes CSASPRGAAFF.

This sequence joins TRBV10-3 and TRBJ1-1; no firm D call. The CDR3 is 13 amino acids. Germline V lookup: CDR1 ENHRY, CDR2 SYGVKD. Trimming pared 5 bases from V and 10 bases from J, leaving 17 bases between. In nucleotides, the CDR3 is TGTGCCATCAGTAGACGGTCCCGAGGCGGAGCTTTCTTT. It yields the protein CAISRRSRGGAFF.

V is TRBV29-1 and J is TRBJ2-7; TRBD1 matches 8 bases. In germline, CDR1 is SQVTM, CDR2 ANQGSEA. V shed 6 bases and J 0 bases; nucleotides not matched to a gene: 1. This CDR3 contains 12 residues. CDR3 loop: CSVQGDSYEQYF. The DNA of the CDR3 is TGCAGCGTACAGGGGGACTCCTACGAGCAGTACTTC.

This clonotype has just a few counts. The rearrangement links TRBV29-1 to TRBJ2-1, with a possible D match to TRBD1 (6 bases). CDR1 is SQVTM, CDR2 ANQGSEA, per germline. Trimming took 5 bases from V and 7 from J, leaving 12 bases between them. The CDR3 consists of 12 residues. The CDR3 reads CSVLQGWNEQFF. Written as DNA, the CDR3 is TGCAGCGTTCTACAGGGTTGGAATGAGCAGTTCTTC.

In its sample, this clonotype was seen a few times. The V call is TRBV6-4, the J call TRBJ2-1; D is unresolved. Germline V CDR1 and CDR2: MRHNA, SNTAGT. This CDR3 has 14 amino acids. V lost 4 bases and J lost 6, with 13 bases in between. The CDR3 DNA is TGTGCCAGCAGTGTCAGTCTGGAGTCCAATGAGCAGTTCTTC. It codes for CASSVSLESNEQFF.

This clonotype has just a few counts. The gene calls are TRBV4-3 and TRBJ2-5; D remains unclear. The germline gives CDR1 LGHNA, CDR2 YSLEER. CDR3 length: 14 amino acids. V lost 3 bases to trimming and J lost 2 bases, with 10 bases between them. CDR3 nucleotides: TGCGCCAGCAGCCAGACACTCGAACAAGAGACCCAGTACTTC. Protein product: CASSQTLEQETQYF.

This clonotype has just a few counts. The J gene is TRBJ2-6, the V gene TRBV5-1, with a tentative D call TRBD1 (6 bases). The CDR3 consists of 16 residues. Germline V lookup: CDR1 SGHRS, CDR2 YFSETQ. V lost 0 bases, J lost 4 bases, and 11 bases lay in between. In DNA, the CDR3 is TGCGCCAGCAGCTTGGTATTGGGGGCGGGGGCCAACGTCCTGACTTTC. As protein: CASSLVLGAGANVLTF.

The chain combines TRBV4-3 with TRBJ2-1; TRBD2 is a possible D gene (6 bases). V dropped 2 bases and J dropped 2 bases, with 19 bases sitting between them. Germline CDR1 LGHNA, CDR2 YSLEER. This CDR3 comprises 18 residues. The CDR3 region is CASSQNFPAGSPYNEQFF. CDR3 nucleotides: TGCGCCAGCAGCCAAAATTTCCCCGCGGGGAGTCCCTACAATGAGCAGTTCTTC.

This clonotype was seen a handful of times. DNA for the CDR3: TGTGCCAGCAGTTTCACTGGGTGGGGTGCAACTAATGAAAAACTGTTTTTT. Encoded protein: CASSFTGWGATNEKLFF. This sequence joins TRBV12-3 or TRBV12-4 and TRBJ1-4, with no clear D. The CDR3 contains 17 residues. Trimming stripped 3 bases from V and 0 bases from J, with 14 bases between.

The genes are TRBV20-1 and TRBJ2-3; 9 bases match TRBD2. CDR1 is DFQATT, CDR2 SNEGSKA, per germline (reference sequence). This CDR3 spans 19 amino acids. V was clipped by 0 bases and J by 2 bases; unmatched bases: 15. The CDR3 here is CSARDSGSRLAEITDTQYF. DNA for the CDR3: TGCAGTGCTAGAGATTCGGGAAGTCGACTAGCGGAGATCACAGATACGCAGTATTTT.